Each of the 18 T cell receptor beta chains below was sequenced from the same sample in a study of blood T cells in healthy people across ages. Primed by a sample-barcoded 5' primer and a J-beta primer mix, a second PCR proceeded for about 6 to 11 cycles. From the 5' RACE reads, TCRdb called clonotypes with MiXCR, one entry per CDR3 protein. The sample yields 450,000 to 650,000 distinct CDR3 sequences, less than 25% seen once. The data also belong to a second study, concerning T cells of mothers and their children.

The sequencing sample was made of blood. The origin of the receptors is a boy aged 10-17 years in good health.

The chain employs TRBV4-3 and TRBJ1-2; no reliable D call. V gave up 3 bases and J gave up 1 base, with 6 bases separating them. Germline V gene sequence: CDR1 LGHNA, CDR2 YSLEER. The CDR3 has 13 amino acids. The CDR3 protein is CASSQDGNYGYTF. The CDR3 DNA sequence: TGCGCCAGCAGCCAGGACGGTAACTATGGCTACACCTTC.

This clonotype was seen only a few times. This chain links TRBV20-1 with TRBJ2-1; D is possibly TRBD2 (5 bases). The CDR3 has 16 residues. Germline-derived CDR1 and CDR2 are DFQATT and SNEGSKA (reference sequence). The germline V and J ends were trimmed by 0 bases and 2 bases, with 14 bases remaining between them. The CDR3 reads CSARDLGSRAYNEQFF. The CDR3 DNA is TGCAGTGCTAGAGATCTAGGGAGCCGAGCCTACAATGAGCAGTTCTTC.

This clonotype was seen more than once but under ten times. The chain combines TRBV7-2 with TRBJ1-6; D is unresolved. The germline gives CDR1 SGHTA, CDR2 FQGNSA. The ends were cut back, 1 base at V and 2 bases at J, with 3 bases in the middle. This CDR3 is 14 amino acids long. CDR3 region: CASSLDTYNSPLHF. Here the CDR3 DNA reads TGTGCCAGCAGCTTAGACACCTATAATTCACCCCTCCACTTT.

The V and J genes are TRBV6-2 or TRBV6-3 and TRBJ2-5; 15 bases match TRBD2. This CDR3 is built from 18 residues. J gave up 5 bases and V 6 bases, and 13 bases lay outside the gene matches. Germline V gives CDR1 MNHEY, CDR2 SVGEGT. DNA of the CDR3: TGTGCCAGCAGGGGACTAGCGGGGGGCCCACTGGAGTGGGAGACCCAGTACTTC. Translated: CASRGLAGGPLEWETQYF.

As DNA, the CDR3 is TGTGCCAGCAGCTCCCCTATCTACTCGACAGCCCTCAGCACAGATACGCAGTATTTT. Protein product: CASSSPIYSTALSTDTQYF. The chain recombines TRBV7-6 with TRBJ2-3, with D possibly matching TRBD1 (5 bases). V shed 4 bases and J shed 0 bases, with 23 bases lying between them. The CDR3 covers 19 residues. CDR1 and CDR2 from the germline V gene are SGHVS and FNYEAQ.

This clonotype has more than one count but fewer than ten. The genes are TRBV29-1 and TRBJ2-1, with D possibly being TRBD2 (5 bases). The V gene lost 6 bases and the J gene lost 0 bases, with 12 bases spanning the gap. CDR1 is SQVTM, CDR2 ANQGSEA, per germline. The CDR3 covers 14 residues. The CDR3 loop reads CSVDRGGSYNEQFF. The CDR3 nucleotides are TGCAGCGTGGATAGAGGAGGCTCCTACAATGAGCAGTTCTTC.

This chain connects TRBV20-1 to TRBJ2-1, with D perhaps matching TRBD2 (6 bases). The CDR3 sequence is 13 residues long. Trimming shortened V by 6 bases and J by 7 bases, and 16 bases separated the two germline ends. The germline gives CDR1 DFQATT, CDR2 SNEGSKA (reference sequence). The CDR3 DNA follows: TGCAGTGCACCCGGCGGGGCGGGTAATGAGCAGTTCTTC. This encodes CSAPGGAGNEQFF.

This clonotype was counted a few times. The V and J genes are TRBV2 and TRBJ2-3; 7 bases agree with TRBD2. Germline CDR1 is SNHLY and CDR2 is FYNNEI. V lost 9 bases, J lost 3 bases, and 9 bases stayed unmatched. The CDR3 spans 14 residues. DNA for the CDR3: TGTGCCAGGAGAACACTAGCGCGGACAGATACGCAGTATTTT. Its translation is CARRTLARTDTQYF.

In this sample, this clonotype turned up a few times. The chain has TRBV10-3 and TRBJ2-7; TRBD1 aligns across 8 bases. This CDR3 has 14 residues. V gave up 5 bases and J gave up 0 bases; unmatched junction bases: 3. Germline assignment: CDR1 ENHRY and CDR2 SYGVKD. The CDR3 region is CAISNTGGSYEQYF. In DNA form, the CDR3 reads TGTGCCATCAGTAATACAGGGGGCTCCTACGAGCAGTACTTC.

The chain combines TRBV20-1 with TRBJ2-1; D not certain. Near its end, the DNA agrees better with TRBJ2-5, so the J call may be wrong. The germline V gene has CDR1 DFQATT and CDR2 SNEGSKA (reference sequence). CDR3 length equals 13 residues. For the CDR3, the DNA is TGCAGTGCTAGAGTTGGCAAAACGGAGACCCAGTACTTC. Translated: CSARVGKTETQYF.

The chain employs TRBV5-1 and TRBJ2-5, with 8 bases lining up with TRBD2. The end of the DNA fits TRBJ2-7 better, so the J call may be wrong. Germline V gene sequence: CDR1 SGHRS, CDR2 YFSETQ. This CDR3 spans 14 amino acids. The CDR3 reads CASSFLAGPSEQYF. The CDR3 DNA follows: TGCGCCAGCAGCTTTTTAGCGGGGCCTTCCGAGCAGTACTTC.

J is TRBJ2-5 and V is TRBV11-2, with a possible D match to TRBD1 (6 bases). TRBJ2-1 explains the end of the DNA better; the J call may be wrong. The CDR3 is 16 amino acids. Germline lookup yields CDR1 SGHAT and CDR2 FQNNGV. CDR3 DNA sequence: TGTGCCAGCAGCTTAAGTCGAGGACAGCTCTACAATGAGCAGTTCTTC. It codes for CASSLSRGQLYNEQFF.

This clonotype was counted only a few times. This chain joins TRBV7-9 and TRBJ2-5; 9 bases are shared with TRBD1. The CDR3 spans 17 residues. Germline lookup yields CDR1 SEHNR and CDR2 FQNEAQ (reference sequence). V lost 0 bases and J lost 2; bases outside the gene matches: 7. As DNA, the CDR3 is TGTGCCAGCAGCTTAGCGACCGGGACAGGGTGGCAAGAGACCCAGTACTTC. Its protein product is CASSLATGTGWQETQYF.

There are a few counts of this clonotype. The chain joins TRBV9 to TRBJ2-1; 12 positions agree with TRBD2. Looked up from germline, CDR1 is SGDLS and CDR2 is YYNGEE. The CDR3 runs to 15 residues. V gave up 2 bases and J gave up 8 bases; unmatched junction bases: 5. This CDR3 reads CASSVASGGADEQFF. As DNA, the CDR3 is TGTGCCAGCAGCGTTGCTAGCGGGGGGGCCGATGAGCAGTTCTTC.

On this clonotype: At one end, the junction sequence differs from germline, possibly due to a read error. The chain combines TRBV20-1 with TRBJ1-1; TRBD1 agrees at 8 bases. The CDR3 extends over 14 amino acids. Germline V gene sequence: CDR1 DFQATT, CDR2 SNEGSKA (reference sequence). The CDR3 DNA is TGCAGTGCTGGAGACAGGGGACTGAACACTGAAGCTTTCTTT. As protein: CSAGDRGLNTEAFF.

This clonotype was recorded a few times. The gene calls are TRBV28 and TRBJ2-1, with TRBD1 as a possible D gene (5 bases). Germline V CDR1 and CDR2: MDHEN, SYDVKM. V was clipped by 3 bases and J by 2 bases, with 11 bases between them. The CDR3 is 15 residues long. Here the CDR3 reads CASSFSGHPYNEQFF. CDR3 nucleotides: TGTGCCAGCAGTTTTAGTGGACATCCCTACAATGAGCAGTTCTTC. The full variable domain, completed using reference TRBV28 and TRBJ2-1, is DVKVTQSSRYLVKRTGEKVFLECVQDMDHENMFWYRQDPGLGLRLIYFSYDVKMKEKGDIPEGYSVSREKKERFSLILESASTNQTSMYLCASSFSGHPYNEQFFGPGTRLTVL.

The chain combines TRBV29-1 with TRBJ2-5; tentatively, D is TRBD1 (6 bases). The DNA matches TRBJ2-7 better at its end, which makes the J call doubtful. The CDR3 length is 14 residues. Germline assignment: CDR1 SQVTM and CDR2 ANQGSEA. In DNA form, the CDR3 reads TGCAGCGTTGTGGTGAACCGGGACACCTACGAGCAGTACTTC. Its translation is CSVVVNRDTYEQYF.

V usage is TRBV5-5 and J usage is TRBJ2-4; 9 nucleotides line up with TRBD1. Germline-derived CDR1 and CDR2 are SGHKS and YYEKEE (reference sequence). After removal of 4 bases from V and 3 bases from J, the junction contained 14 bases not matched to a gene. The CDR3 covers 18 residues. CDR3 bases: TGTGCCAGCAGCCCGGGACAGGGTTCGGGTTTTAACAAAAACATTCAGTACTTC. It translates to CASSPGQGSGFNKNIQYF.